This TCR beta chain derives from a study of chemoradiotherapy in HPV16-positive cancers. Measured with immunoSEQ multiplex PCR; TCRdb has only the in-frame clones, and not every one. The sample has some 10,000 clones, over 65% seen once. V was clipped by 3 bases and J by 0 bases, with 6 bases between them. Germline assignment: CDR1 KGHSH and CDR2 LQKENI. The CDR3 length is 14 residues. Sampling was done from a patient who underwent chemoradiotherapy. This chain joins TRBV18 and TRBJ1-3; D is possibly TRBD1 (5 bases). The clonotype originates from a human donor with HPV-associated anogenital cancer. The CDR3 coding sequence is TGTGCCAGCTCACCCCAGGGCTCTGGAAACACCATATATTTT. Its protein is CASSPQGSGNTIYF.